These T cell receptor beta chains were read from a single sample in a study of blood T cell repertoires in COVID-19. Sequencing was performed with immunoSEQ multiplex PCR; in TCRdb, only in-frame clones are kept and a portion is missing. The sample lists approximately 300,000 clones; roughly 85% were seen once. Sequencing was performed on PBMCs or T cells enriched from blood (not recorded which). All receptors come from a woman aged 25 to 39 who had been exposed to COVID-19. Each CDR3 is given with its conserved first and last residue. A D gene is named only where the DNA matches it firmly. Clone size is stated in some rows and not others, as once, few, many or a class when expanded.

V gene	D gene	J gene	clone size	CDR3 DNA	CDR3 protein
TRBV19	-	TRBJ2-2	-	TGTGCCAGTAGTACCAGGGCCGACACCGGGGAGCTGTTTTTT	CASSTRADTGELFF
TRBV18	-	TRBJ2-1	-	TGTGCCAGCTCACCACCGAATCGTTCAGGCGAGCAGTTCTTC	CASSPPNRSGEQFF
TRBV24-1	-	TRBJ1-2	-	TGTGCCACCAGTGATTCCTTTGACTATGGCTACACCTTC	CATSDSFDYGYTF
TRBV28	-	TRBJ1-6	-	TGTGCCAGCACCCGGGGCTCCTATAATTCACCCCTCCACTTT	CASTRGSYNSPLHF
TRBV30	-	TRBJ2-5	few	TGTGCCTGGAGGGGCGACAAAGAGACCCAGTACTTC	CAWRGDKETQYF
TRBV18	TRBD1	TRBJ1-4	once	TGTGCCAGCTCACCCCGGGACAGGGAATATATGAACGAACTGTTTTTT	CASSPRDREYMNELFF
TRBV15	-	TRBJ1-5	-	TGTGCCACCAACAAAGGAGGGGCGCAGCCCCAGCATTTT	CATNKGGAQPQHF
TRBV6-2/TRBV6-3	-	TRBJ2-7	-	TGTGCCAGCAGTCCGACAGTCTCCTACGAGCAGTACTTC	CASSPTVSYEQYF
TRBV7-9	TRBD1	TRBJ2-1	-	TGTGCCAGCAGCCCCGACAGGGGGATCCACAATGAGCAGTTCTTC	CASSPDRGIHNEQFF
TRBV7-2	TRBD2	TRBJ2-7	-	TGTGCCAGCAGTTCAAAGGGGACTAGCGGGACCCCCTACGAGCAGTACTTC	CASSSKGTSGTPYEQYF
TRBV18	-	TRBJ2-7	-	TGTGCCAGCTCCAGGGAAGGCTACGAGCAGTACTTC	CASSREGYEQYF
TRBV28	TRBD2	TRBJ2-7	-	TGTGCCAGCAGTTTACTAGCGGGAGGGCCTAGGGAGCAGTACTTC	CASSLLAGGPREQYF
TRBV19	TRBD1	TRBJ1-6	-	TGTGCCAGTAGTATGGGACAGACCAATTCACCCCTCCACTTT	CASSMGQTNSPLHF
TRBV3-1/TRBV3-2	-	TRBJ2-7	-	TGTGCCAGCAGCCAAGAGCCGGGCGAGCAGTACTTC	CASSQEPGEQYF
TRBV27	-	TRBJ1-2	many	TGTGCCAGCAGTATAACTCGGACTCCTAACTATGGCTACACCTTC	CASSITRTPNYGYTF
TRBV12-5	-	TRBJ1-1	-	TGTGCTAGTGGTTTGGGGTCAGGGTGGAACACTGAAGCTTTCTTT	CASGLGSGWNTEAFF
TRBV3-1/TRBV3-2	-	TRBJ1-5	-	TGTGCCAGCAGCCTAACTACGGGGGTAGATCAGCCCCAGCATTTT	CASSLTTGVDQPQHF
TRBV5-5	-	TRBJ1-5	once	TGTGCCAGCAGCTTGGCCGGGGGGGTCAATCAGCCCCAGCATTTT	CASSLAGGVNQPQHF
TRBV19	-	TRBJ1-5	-	TGTGCCAGCCACAGGGTCGGCAATCAGCCCCAGCATTTT	CASHRVGNQPQHF
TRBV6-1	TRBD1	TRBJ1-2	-	TGTGCCAGCAGTGACCTACAGGGGGCAGGTGGCTACACCTTC	CASSDLQGAGGYTF
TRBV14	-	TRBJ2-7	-	TGTGCCAGCAGCCAAGATCGCGGATACTACGAGCAGTACTTC	CASSQDRGYYEQYF
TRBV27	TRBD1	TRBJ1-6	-	TGTGCCAGCAGTTTCCGACGCACAGGGGTAGGAGCTGGTTCACCCCTCCACTTT	CASSFRRTGVGAGSPLHF
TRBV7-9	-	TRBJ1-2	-	TGTGCCAGCAGCTTAAGCGGGTTCAACTATGGCTACACCTTC	CASSLSGFNYGYTF
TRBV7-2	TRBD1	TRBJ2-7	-	TGTGCCAGCAGCTACGGACAGGGATCCTACGAGCAGTACTTC	CASSYGQGSYEQYF
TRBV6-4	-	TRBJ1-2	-	TGTGCCAGCAGTGTTGAGGGAGGCCCTAACTATGGCTACACCTTC	CASSVEGGPNYGYTF
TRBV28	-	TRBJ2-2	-	TGTGCCAGCCTGGGGCAGTCGAACACCGGGGAGCTGTTTTTT	CASLGQSNTGELFF
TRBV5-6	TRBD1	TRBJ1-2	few	TGTGCCAGCAGCTTGGGACAGGGGGCTTTCTATGGCTACACCTTC	CASSLGQGAFYGYTF
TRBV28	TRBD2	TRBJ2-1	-	TGTGCCAGCAGTTTTATAAGCGGGAGACGGGATGAGCAGTTCTTC	CASSFISGRRDEQFF
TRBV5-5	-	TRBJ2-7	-	TGTGCCAGCAGCTTGCAGGCAGGGCTCGAGCAGTACTTC	CASSLQAGLEQYF
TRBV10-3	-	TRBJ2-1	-	TGTGCCATCAGTGAGTCGATGGTCCTAAGTGAGCAGTTCTTC	CAISESMVLSEQFF
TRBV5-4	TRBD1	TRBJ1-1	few	TGTGCCAGCGGGGACAGGGGGCACCAGAGGACTGAAGCTTTCTTT	CASGDRGHQRTEAFF
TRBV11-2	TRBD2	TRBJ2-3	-	TGTGCCAGCAGCCCAGGACTAGCGAGGGAAACAGATACGCAGTATTTT	CASSPGLARETDTQYF
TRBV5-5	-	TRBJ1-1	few	TGTGCCAGCAGCTCCGTCTCCGGGGGAATCACTGAAGCTTTCTTT	CASSSVSGGITEAFF
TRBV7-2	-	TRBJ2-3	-	TGTGCCAGCAGCGCCTCTAGCGGCACAGATACGCAGTATTTT	CASSASSGTDTQYF
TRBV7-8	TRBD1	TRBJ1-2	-	TGTGCCAGCAGCTTTAGATCAGGGGGAAACTATGGCTACACCTTC	CASSFRSGGNYGYTF
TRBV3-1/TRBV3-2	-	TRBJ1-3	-	TGTGCCAGCAGCCAGGACGGGAGCTCTGGAAACACCATATATTTT	CASSQDGSSGNTIYF
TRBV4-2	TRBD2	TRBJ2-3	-	TGTGCCAGCAGCCAAGAAACAGCGGGGCCTGGAGGTGGTACGCAGTATTTT	CASSQETAGPGGGTQYF
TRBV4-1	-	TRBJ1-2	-	TGCGCCAGCAGCCCGGCGCTGGGGCCGGGCTACACCTTC	CASSPALGPGYTF
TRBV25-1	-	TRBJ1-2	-	TGTGCCAGCAGTGAACTGGGAGACTATGGCTACACCTTC	CASSELGDYGYTF
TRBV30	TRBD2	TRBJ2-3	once	TGTGCCTGGAGACTAGCGGGGGGCACAGATACGCAGTATTTT	CAWRLAGGTDTQYF
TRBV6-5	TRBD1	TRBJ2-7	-	TGTGCCAGCAGTTATTGGGACAGGGCCTACGAGCAGTACTTC	CASSYWDRAYEQYF
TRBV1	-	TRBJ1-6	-	TGCACCAGCAGCCGCAGTTATAATTCACCCCTCCACTTT	CTSSRSYNSPLHF
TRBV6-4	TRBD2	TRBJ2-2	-	TGTGCCAGCAGTGACCTAGCGGGGGGTCTCACCGGGGAGCTGTTTTTT	CASSDLAGGLTGELFF
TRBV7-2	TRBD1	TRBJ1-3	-	TGTGCCAATTTACAGGGGCCCCGCTCTGGAAACACCATATATTTT	CANLQGPRSGNTIYF
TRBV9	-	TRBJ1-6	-	TGTGCCAGCAGCGTAGGACAGACGGGCCCCCTCCACTTT	CASSVGQTGPLHF
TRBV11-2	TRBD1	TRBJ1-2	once	TGTGCCAGCAGCCCACGTCCCGGGACAGGGTGGAGTGGCTACACCTTC	CASSPRPGTGWSGYTF
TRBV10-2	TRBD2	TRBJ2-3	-	TGCGCCAGTACAGCGGGGGGCCTTAGGGCAGATACGCAGTATTTT	CASTAGGLRADTQYF
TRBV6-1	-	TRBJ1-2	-	TGTGCCAGCAGTGAAGGGTCCAGGCCCCGGGGCTATGGCTACACCTTC	CASSEGSRPRGYGYTF
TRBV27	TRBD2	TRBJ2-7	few	TGTGCCAGCAGTTCTTCACTAGCGGGAGTTTACGAGCAGTACTTC	CASSSSLAGVYEQYF
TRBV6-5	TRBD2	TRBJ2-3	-	TGTGCCACCTGGGGGCGGGAGGGCCTCACAGATACGCAGTATTTT	CATWGREGLTDTQYF
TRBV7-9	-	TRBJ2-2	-	TGTGCCAGCAGCTTAATGAGCACCGGGGAGCTGTTTTTT	CASSLMSTGELFF